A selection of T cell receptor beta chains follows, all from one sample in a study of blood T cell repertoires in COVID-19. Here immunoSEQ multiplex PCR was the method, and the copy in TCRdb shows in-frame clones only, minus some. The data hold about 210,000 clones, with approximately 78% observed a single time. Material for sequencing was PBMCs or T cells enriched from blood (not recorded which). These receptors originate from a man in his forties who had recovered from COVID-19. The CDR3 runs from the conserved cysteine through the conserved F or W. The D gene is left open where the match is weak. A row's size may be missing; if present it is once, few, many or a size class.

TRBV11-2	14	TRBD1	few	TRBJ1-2	TGTGCCAGCAGCCCGGGGACAGGGAACTATGGCTACACCTTC	CASSPGTGNYGYTF
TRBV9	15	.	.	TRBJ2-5	TGTGCCAGCAGCCGGGGGCAGGGGGGTCGGGAGACCCAGTACTTC	CASSRGQGGRETQYF
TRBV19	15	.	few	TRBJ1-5	TGTGCCAGTAGTATAGTTGGACAGTTTCATCAGCCCCAGCATTTT	CASSIVGQFHQPQHF
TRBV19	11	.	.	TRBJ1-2	TGTGCCAGTACGAACCACCGGGGCTACACCTTC	CASTNHRGYTF
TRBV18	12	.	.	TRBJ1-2	TGTGCCAGCTCACCCTCCAACTATGGCTACACCTTC	CASSPSNYGYTF
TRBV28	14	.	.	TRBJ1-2	TGTGCCAGCAGTTGGGGCTTATCGAACTATGGCTACACCTTC	CASSWGLSNYGYTF
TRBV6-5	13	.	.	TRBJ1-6	TGTGCCAGCAGTCACCGGGATGGATCACCCCTCCACTTT	CASSHRDGSPLHF
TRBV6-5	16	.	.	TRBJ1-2	TGTGCCAGCAGTTATTATCGGACAGCAACCGTCTATGGCTACACCTTC	CASSYYRTATVYGYTF
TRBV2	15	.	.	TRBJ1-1	TGTGCCAGCAGTGAATACCGTTCACAGAACACTGAAGCTTTCTTT	CASSEYRSQNTEAFF
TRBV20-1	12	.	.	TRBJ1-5	TGCAGTGCTAGTTACGGGAGTCAGCCCCAGCATTTT	CSASYGSQPQHF
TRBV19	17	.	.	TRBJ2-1	TGTGCCAGTAGTAGGTTCACACCATCTAGCTCCTACAATGAGCAGTTCTTC	CASSRFTPSSSYNEQFF
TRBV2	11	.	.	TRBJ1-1	TGTGCCTCTCTGTTAAACACTGAAGCTTTCTTT	CASLLNTEAFF
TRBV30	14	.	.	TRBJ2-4	TGTGCCTGGAGCCGGCGCCTAGGCGGAAACATTCAGTACTTC	CAWSRRLGGNIQYF
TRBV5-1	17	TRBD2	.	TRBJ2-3	TGCGCCAGCAGCTTGGCCGCCTTAGCGGGGGAAGGTGATACGCAGTATTTT	CASSLAALAGEGDTQYF
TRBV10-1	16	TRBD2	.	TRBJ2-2	TGCGCCAGCAGTGAGCTTGGCGGGAGGGGAACCGGGGAGCTGTTTTTT	CASSELGGRGTGELFF
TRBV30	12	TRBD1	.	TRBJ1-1	TGTGCCTGGAGGACAGGGCCCACTGAAGCTTTCTTT	CAWRTGPTEAFF
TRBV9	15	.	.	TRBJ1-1	TGTGCCAGCAGCGCTCGACAGGATTCGAACACTGAAGCTTTCTTT	CASSARQDSNTEAFF
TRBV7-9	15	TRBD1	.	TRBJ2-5	TGTGCCAGCAGCTTAGGGGGACAGGGGTCGGAGACCCAGTACTTC	CASSLGGQGSETQYF
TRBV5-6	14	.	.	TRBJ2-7	TGTGCCAGCAGCTTGGCCTTCAGTGCTTACGAGCAGTACTTC	CASSLAFSAYEQYF
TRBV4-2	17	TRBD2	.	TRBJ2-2	TGTGCCAGCAGCCCTTTACTAGCGGGGGATTACACCGGGGAGCTGTTTTTT	CASSPLLAGDYTGELFF
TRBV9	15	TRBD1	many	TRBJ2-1	TGTGCCAGCAGCGGGAAAACAGGGGGCTACAATGAGCAGTTCTTC	CASSGKTGGYNEQFF
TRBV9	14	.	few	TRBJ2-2	TGTGCCAGCAGCGTAACTAGCTACACCGGGGAGCTGTTTTTT	CASSVTSYTGELFF
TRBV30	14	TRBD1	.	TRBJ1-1	TGTGCCTGGCAACAGGGGGCGAAGAACACTGAAGCTTTCTTT	CAWQQGAKNTEAFF
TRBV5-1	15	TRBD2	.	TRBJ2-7	TGCGCCAGCAGCTTGGGGGGACTAGCGTCCTACGAGCAGTACTTC	CASSLGGLASYEQYF
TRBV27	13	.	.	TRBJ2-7	TGTGCCAGCACCTCCGTGAGCTCCTACGAGCAGTACTTC	CASTSVSSYEQYF
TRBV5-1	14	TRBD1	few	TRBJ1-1	TGCGCCAGCAGCTTACAGGGGGGGAACACTGAAGCTTTCTTT	CASSLQGGNTEAFF
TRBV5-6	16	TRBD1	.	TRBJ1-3	TGTGCCAGCAGCTTACTACAGGGGGCAGCTGGAAACACCATATATTTT	CASSLLQGAAGNTIYF
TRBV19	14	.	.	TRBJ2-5	TGTGCCAGTAGTACCAGGACAGCCCAAGAGACCCAGTACTTC	CASSTRTAQETQYF
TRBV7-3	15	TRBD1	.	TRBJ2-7	TGTGCCAGCAGCTTTACAGGGGGCGGGCACTACGAGCAGTACTTC	CASSFTGGGHYEQYF
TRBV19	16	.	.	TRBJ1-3	TGTGCCAGTAGTATCTCAGGATTTGAATCTGGAAACACCATATATTTT	CASSISGFESGNTIYF
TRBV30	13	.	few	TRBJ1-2	TGTGCCTCCCTCCGGGGGTCAAACTATGGCTACACCTTC	CASLRGSNYGYTF
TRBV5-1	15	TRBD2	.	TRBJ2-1	TGCGCCAGCAGCTTGAAAACTAGCGGTTACAATGAGCAGTTCTTC	CASSLKTSGYNEQFF
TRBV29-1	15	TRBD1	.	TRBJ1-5	TGCAGCATAAGGACAGGGTGGGATTTTAATCAGCCCCAGCATTTT	CSIRTGWDFNQPQHF
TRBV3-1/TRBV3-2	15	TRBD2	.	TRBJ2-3	TGTGCCAGCAGCCGGACTAGCGTTCGCACAGATACGCAGTATTTT	CASSRTSVRTDTQYF
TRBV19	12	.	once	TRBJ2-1	TGTGCCAGTAGTTCAGGCTACCTGAGAAACTTCTTC	CASSSGYLRNFF
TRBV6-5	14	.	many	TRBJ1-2	TGTGCCAGCATACCAGGGATTGGGCGCTATGGCTACACCTTC	CASIPGIGRYGYTF
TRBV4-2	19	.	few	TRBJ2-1	TGTGCCAGCAGCCGGGGACAGGAGGGACTGGGAGGGTCTTACAATGAGCAGTTCTTC	CASSRGQEGLGGSYNEQFF
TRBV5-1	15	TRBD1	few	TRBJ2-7	TGCGCCAGCAGCTCGCGTAGGACAGGGGACGGCGAGCAGTACTTC	CASSSRRTGDGEQYF
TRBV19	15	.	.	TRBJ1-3	TGTGCCAGTAGTACAGCAGGGGCTTCTGGAAACACCATATATTTT	CASSTAGASGNTIYF
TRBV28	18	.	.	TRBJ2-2	TGTGCCAGCAGTTCACATCCCGGGACTGGTGTTAGCACCGGGGAGCTGTTTTTT	CASSSHPGTGVSTGELFF
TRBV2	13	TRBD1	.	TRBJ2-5	TGTGCCAGCAGCGACAGGGGGCTAGAGACCCAGTACTTC	CASSDRGLETQYF
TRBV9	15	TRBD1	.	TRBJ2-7	TGTGCCAGCAGCGGGACAGGGGCCAACATCTACGAGCAGTACTTC	CASSGTGANIYEQYF
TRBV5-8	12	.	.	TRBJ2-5	TGTGCCAGCAGCTTGTCCCGAGAGACCCAGTACTTC	CASSLSRETQYF
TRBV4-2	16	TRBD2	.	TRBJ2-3	TGTGCCAGCAGCCGACTAGCGGGGGCCAGCACAGATACGCAGTATTTT	CASSRLAGASTDTQYF
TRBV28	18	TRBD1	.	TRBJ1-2	TGTGCCAGCAGTTTGGTAGCGGTAGGGACAGGGGGAAACTATGGCTACACCTTC	CASSLVAVGTGGNYGYTF
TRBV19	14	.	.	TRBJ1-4	TGTGCCAGTAGTATAGGGCGGATTAATGAAAAACTGTTTTTT	CASSIGRINEKLFF
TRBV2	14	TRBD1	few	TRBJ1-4	TGTGCCAGCAACCCGGCGACAGGGGGCGAAAAACTGTTTTTT	CASNPATGGEKLFF